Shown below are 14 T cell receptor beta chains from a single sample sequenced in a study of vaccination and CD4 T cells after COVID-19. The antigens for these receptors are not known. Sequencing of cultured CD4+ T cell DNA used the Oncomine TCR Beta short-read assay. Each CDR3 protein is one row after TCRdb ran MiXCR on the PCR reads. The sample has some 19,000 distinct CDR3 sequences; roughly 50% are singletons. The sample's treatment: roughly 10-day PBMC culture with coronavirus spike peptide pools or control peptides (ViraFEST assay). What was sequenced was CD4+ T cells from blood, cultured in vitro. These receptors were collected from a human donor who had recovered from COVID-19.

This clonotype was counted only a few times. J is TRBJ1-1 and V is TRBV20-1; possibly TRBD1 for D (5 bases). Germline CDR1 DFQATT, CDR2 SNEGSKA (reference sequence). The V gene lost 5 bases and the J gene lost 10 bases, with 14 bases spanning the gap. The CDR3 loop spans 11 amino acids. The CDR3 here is CSADKGRAAFF. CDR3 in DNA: TGCAGTGCTGATAAGGGGCGGGCAGCTTTCTTT.

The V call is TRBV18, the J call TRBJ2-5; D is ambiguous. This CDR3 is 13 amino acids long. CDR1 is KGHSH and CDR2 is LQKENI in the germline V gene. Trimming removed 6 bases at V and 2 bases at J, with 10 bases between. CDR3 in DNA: TGTGCCAGCTCCTACGGGCAGCAAGAGACCCAGTACTTC. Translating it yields CASSYGQQETQYF.

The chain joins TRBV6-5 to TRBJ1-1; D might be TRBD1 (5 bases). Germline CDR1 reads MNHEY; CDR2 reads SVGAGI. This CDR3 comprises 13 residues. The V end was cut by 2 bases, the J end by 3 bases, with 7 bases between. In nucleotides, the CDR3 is TGTGCCAGCAGTTACGTGACAGACACTGAAGCTTTCTTT. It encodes CASSYVTDTEAFF.

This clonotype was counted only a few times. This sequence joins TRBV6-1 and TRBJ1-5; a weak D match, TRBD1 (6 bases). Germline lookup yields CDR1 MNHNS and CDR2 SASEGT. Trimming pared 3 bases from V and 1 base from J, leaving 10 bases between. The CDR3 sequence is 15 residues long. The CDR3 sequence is CASSDTGRSNQPQHF. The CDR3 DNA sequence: TGTGCCAGCAGTGATACAGGGAGGAGCAATCAGCCCCAGCATTTT.

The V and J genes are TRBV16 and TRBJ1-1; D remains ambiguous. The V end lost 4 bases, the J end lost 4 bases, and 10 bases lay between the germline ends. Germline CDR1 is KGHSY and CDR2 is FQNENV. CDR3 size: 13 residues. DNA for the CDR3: TGTGCCAGCAGCCTGATGGGTAGCACTGAAGCTTTCTTT. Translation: CASSLMGSTEAFF.

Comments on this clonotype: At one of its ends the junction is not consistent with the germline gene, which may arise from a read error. CDR3 in DNA: TGCAGCTCCGAGGGGGCGGTGACAGGGCGGAACGCTGAAGCTTTCTTT. Translation: CSSEGAVTGRNAEAFF. The gene calls are TRBV29-1 and TRBJ1-1, with 7 bases aligning to TRBD1. The CDR3 spans 16 residues. The germline CDR1 and CDR2 sequences are SQVTM and ANQGSEA.

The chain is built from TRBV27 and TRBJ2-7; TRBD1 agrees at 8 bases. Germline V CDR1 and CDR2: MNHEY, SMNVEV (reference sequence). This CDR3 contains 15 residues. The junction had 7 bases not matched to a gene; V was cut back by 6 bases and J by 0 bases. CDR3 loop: CASSSGQVSSYEQYF. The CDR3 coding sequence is TGTGCCAGCAGCTCGGGACAGGTCAGCTCCTACGAGCAGTACTTC.

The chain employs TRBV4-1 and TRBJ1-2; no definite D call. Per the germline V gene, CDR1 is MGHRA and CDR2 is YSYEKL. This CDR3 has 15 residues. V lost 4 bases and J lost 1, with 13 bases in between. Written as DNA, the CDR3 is TGCGCCAGCAGCCTCCAGTGGTCTGGTAACTATGGCTACACCTTC. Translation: CASSLQWSGNYGYTF.

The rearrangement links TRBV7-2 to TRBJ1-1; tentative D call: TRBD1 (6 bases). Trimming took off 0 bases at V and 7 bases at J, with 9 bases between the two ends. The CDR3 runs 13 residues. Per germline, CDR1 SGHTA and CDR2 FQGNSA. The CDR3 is CASSLALQGEAFF. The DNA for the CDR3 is TGTGCCAGCAGCTTAGCATTACAGGGTGAAGCTTTCTTT.

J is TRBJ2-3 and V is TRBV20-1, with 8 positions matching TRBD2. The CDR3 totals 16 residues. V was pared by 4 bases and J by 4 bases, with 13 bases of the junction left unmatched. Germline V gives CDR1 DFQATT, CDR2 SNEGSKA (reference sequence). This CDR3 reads CSATFPAGGPPDTQYF. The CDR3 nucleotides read TGCAGTGCTACCTTTCCTGCGGGGGGTCCCCCAGATACGCAGTATTTT.

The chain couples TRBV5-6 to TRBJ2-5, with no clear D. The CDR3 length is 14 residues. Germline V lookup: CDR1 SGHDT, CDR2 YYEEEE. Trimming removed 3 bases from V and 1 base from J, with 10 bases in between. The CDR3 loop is CASSSSLGQETQYF. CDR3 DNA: TGTGCCAGCAGCTCCTCGCTAGGCCAAGAGACCCAGTACTTC.

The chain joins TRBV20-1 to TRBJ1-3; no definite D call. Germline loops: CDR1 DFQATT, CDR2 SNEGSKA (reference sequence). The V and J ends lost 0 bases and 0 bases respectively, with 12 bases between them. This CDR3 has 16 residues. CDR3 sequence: CSARDRRRLSGNTIYF. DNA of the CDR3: TGCAGTGCTAGAGATCGCCGGCGCCTCTCTGGAAACACCATATATTTT.

The CDR3 is CASSLGSGNTIYF. CDR3 DNA sequence: TGTGCCAGCAGCTTAGGGTCTGGAAACACCATATATTTT. This chain joins TRBV7-2 and TRBJ1-3; no clear D gene. Looked up from germline, CDR1 is SGHTA and CDR2 is FQGNSA. V gave up 1 base and J gave up 1 base, with 2 bases separating them. This CDR3 has 13 residues.

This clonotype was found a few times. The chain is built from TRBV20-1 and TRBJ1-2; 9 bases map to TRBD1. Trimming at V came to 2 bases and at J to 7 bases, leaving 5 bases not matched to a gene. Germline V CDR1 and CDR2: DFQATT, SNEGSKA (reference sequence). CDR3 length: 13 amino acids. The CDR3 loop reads CSARPPGQGGYTF. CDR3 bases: TGCAGTGCTAGACCTCCGGGACAGGGTGGCTACACCTTC.